A selection of T cell receptor beta chains follows, all from one sample in a study of cytotoxic CD8 clonotypes in ibrutinib-treated CLL. The protocol was immunoSEQ multiplex PCR, while the TCRdb copy is restricted to in-frame clones and leaves out a portion. Found here are 65,000 to 95,000 clones, approximately 86% of them singletons; the top ten hold 5% to 6%. Sequenced here: PBMCs, sampled before ibrutinib treatment. All receptors come from a human donor with chronic lymphocytic leukemia. CDR3s include the opening cysteine and the closing phenylalanine or tryptophan. The order of the fields is J gene, D gene, V gene, clone size, CDR3 protein, CDR3 DNA. The D gene is left open where the match is weak. Some rows have no size entry. The others give once, few or many, or a class for an expanded clone.

TRBJ2-1,TRBD2,TRBV19,.,CASSILADVGLATYNEQFF,TGTGCCAGTAGTATTCTGGCAGACGTAGGACTAGCGACCTACAATGAGCAGTTCTTC
TRBJ1-4,.,TRBV9,.,CASSVGQQAEKLFF,TGTGCCAGCAGCGTAGGGCAGCAAGCCGAAAAACTGTTTTTT
TRBJ2-5,TRBD2,TRBV7-3,.,CASSPRAGVAETQYF,TGTGCCAGCAGCCCTAGGGCGGGAGTCGCGGAGACCCAGTACTTC
TRBJ1-2,.,TRBV10-2,.,CASTPGASYGYTF,TGCGCCAGCACTCCAGGGGCTAGCTATGGCTACACCTTC
TRBJ2-7,.,TRBV29-1,.,CSAETSGVEQYF,TGCAGCGCTGAGACTAGTGGCGTCGAGCAGTACTTC
TRBJ2-2,.,TRBV19,.,CASSPLRDTGELFF,TGTGCCAGTAGCCCCCTGCGGGACACCGGGGAGCTGTTTTTT
TRBJ2-2,.,TRBV27,.,CASRSFGRGTGELFF,TGTGCCAGCAGGTCCTTCGGGCGAGGCACCGGGGAGCTGTTTTTT
TRBJ1-1,.,TRBV6-5,.,CASSYSGPATEAFF,TGTGCCAGCAGTTACAGCGGGCCTGCCACTGAAGCTTTCTTT
TRBJ2-2,TRBD1,TRBV6-1,.,CASSLQGDTGELFF,TGTGCCAGCAGTTTACAGGGGGACACCGGGGAGCTGTTTTTT
TRBJ1-2,TRBD1,TRBV30,.,CAWARTGGSGYTF,TGTGCCTGGGCCCGGACAGGGGGCTCTGGCTACACCTTC
TRBJ1-1,TRBD1,TRBV7-2,few,CASSPRTGLNEAAFF,TGTGCCAGCAGCCCCCGGACAGGGTTGAATGAGGCGGCTTTCTTT
TRBJ2-7,TRBD2,TRBV10-3,.,CAIGGGETYEQYF,TGTGCCATCGGGGGAGGGGAAACCTACGAGCAGTACTTC
TRBJ2-7,.,TRBV9,.,CASSVDPGLGEQYF,TGTGCCAGCAGCGTAGATCCAGGGCTTGGCGAGCAGTACTTC
TRBJ2-2,TRBD2,TRBV6-1,.,CATKREGEPGELFF,TGTGCCACCAAGCGGGAGGGTGAACCCGGGGAGCTGTTTTTT
TRBJ2-7,.,TRBV5-6,.,CASSLAGPPHTPRTREQYF,TGTGCCAGCAGCTTGGCCGGTCCCCCACACACCCCGAGGACCCGCGAGCAGTACTTC
TRBJ2-3,.,TRBV28,.,CASSFSADDTDTQYF,TGTGCCAGCAGTTTCTCAGCGGACGACACAGATACGCAGTATTTT
TRBJ1-4,.,TRBV2,.,CASSEGVSSNEKLFF,TGTGCCAGCAGTGAAGGGGTCAGTTCTAATGAAAAACTGTTTTTT
TRBJ2-7,.,TRBV4-1,.,CASSPLVERVEQYF,TGCGCCAGCAGCCCGCTGGTGGAGAGAGTGGAGCAGTACTTC
TRBJ1-2,.,TRBV19,.,CASGGAEIITGYTF,TGTGCCAGTGGGGGGGCGGAAATTATCACTGGCTACACCTTC
TRBJ2-2,.,TRBV5-6,.,CASSLYPGLTGELFF,TGTGCCAGCAGCTTGTATCCAGGACTGACCGGGGAGCTGTTTTTT
TRBJ1-4,TRBD1,TRBV5-1,once,CASSPTVGQGANNEKLFF,TGCGCCAGCAGCCCTACTGTGGGACAGGGGGCCAATAATGAAAAACTGTTTTTT
TRBJ2-1,.,TRBV2,.,CASSEAAGYEQFF,TGTGCCAGCAGTGAAGCAGCAGGCTATGAGCAGTTCTTC
TRBJ2-1,TRBD2,TRBV19,.,CASSTGLAGVANEQFF,TGTGCCAGTAGTACGGGACTAGCGGGAGTGGCGAATGAGCAGTTCTTC
TRBJ2-4,TRBD2,TRBV27,.,CASRPGLAGGRVAGAKNIQYF,TGTGCCAGCAGACCGGGACTAGCGGGAGGCCGGGTGGCGGGGGCCAAAAACATTCAGTACTTC
TRBJ2-1,.,TRBV30,.,CAWSVYDEQFF,TGTGCCTGGAGTGTTTATGATGAGCAGTTCTTC
TRBJ2-5,TRBD1,TRBV29-1,.,CSVHQGAAETQYF,TGCAGCGTTCATCAGGGGGCGGCGGAGACCCAGTACTTC
TRBJ2-1,.,TRBV30,.,CAWSSGMGRAEQFF,TGTGCCTGGAGTTCGGGTATGGGGCGCGCTGAGCAGTTCTTC
TRBJ2-6,.,TRBV4-3,once,CASSLSTAGRVLTF,TGCGCCAGCAGCCTCTCGACTGCCGGGCGCGTCCTGACTTTC
TRBJ1-2,.,TRBV27,.,CASSKRGRRGYTF,TGTGCCAGCAGTAAACGGGGACGACGTGGCTACACCTTC
TRBJ2-3,TRBD2,TRBV11-2,.,CASQWGLAGADTQYF,TGTGCCAGCCAGTGGGGGCTAGCGGGAGCAGATACGCAGTATTTT
TRBJ2-7,.,TRBV5-1,.,CASSFRRGPYEQYF,TGCGCCAGCAGCTTTCGGAGGGGCCCCTACGAGCAGTACTTC
TRBJ2-7,TRBD2,TRBV29-1,.,CSVGRTSGTANEQYF,TGCAGCGTGGGAAGGACTAGCGGGACGGCGAACGAGCAGTACTTC
TRBJ2-7,TRBD1,TRBV4-1,.,CASSQNDRDRRWEQYF,TGCGCCAGCAGCCAGAATGACCGGGACAGACGTTGGGAGCAGTACTTC
TRBJ1-5,TRBD1,TRBV10-3,.,CAISEFPTGSNQPQHF,TGTGCCATCAGTGAGTTCCCGACAGGGAGCAATCAGCCCCAGCATTTT
TRBJ1-5,.,TRBV7-2,.,CASSLLPGGNQPQHF,TGTGCCAGCAGCTTACTTCCGGGTGGCAATCAGCCCCAGCATTTT
TRBJ2-7,TRBD2,TRBV4-2,.,CASSQNFETSGTYEQYF,TGTGCCAGCAGCCAAAATTTCGAAACTAGCGGAACCTACGAGCAGTACTTC
TRBJ2-1,TRBD1,TRBV7-3,.,CASSDGQVGYNEQFF,TGTGCCAGCAGCGATGGACAGGTGGGCTACAATGAGCAGTTCTTC
TRBJ2-5,.,TRBV6-1,.,CASSDVGETQYF,TGTGCCAGCAGTGATGTTGGAGAGACCCAGTACTTC
TRBJ2-7,.,TRBV5-1,.,CASSLESVVSEQYF,TGCGCCAGCAGCTTGGAATCGGTCGTAAGCGAGCAGTACTTC
TRBJ2-1,.,TRBV6-1,.,CASSPGGVSYNEQFF,TGTGCCAGCAGCCCCGGTGGCGTTTCCTACAATGAGCAGTTCTTC
TRBJ2-1,.,TRBV20-1,.,CSANSYNEQFF,TGCAGTGCTAACTCCTACAATGAGCAGTTCTTC
TRBJ1-1,TRBD1,TRBV19,.,CASSTPGQGGAFF,TGTGCCAGTAGTACTCCGGGACAGGGGGGTGCTTTCTTT
TRBJ2-7,TRBD1,TRBV27,few,CASSSPNRGPEQYF,TGTGCCAGCAGTTCGCCCAACAGGGGGCCCGAGCAGTACTTC
TRBJ2-2,TRBD2,TRBV5-1,.,CASSRPTSGRPRTGELFF,TGCGCCAGCAGCCGACCGACCAGCGGGAGGCCCCGCACCGGGGAGCTGTTTTTT
TRBJ2-1,.,TRBV2,.,CASSEGRSYNEQFF,TGTGCCAGCAGTGAAGGCAGGTCCTACAATGAGCAGTTCTTC
TRBJ2-7,.,TRBV29-1,.,CSVGRGGFSYEQYF,TGCAGCGTTGGTCGAGGGGGGTTCTCCTACGAGCAGTACTTC
TRBJ1-5,.,TRBV19,.,CASTPGWSNQPQHF,TGTGCCAGTACTCCAGGGTGGAGCAATCAGCCCCAGCATTTT
TRBJ2-1,TRBD2,TRBV19,.,CASSIPRLAGEQNEQFF,TGTGCCAGTAGTATCCCCAGACTAGCGGGAGAACAAAATGAGCAGTTCTTC
TRBJ2-7,.,TRBV4-2,.,CASSPEAGGSYEQYF,TGTGCCAGCAGCCCAGAAGCGGGTGGCTCCTACGAGCAGTACTTC
TRBJ1-2,TRBD1,TRBV6-6,.,CASSPSISGQGGGYTF,TGTGCCAGCAGTCCCTCGATCTCAGGACAGGGAGGTGGCTACACCTTC
TRBJ2-5,.,TRBV29-1,.,CSAPGHIGQETQYF,TGCAGCGCCCCGGGACATATAGGCCAAGAGACCCAGTACTTC
TRBJ2-7,TRBD1,TRBV18,.,CASSPDRDRPYEQYF,TGTGCCAGCTCACCGGACCGGGACAGACCCTACGAGCAGTACTTC
TRBJ1-2,.,TRBV4-2,.,CASSLKDYGYTF,TGTGCCAGCAGCCTAAAGGACTATGGCTACACCTTC
TRBJ1-5,.,TRBV25-1,once,CASSDTGPNQPQHF,TGTGCCAGCAGTGACACAGGGCCTAATCAGCCCCAGCATTTT
TRBJ2-1,.,TRBV18,.,CASSPDQDNEQFF,TGTGCCAGCTCACCAGATCAGGACAATGAGCAGTTCTTC
TRBJ1-1,.,TRBV27,.,CASSSSSGGRGTEAFF,TGTGCCAGCAGTTCGTCATCGGGGGGCAGGGGCACTGAAGCTTTCTTT
TRBJ2-7,TRBD2,TRBV28,.,CASRSSGQPRYEQYF,TGTGCCAGCAGGTCTAGCGGGCAGCCCCGATACGAGCAGTACTTC
TRBJ2-7,TRBD2,TRBV4-2,.,CASSQEIYSPGLTSSYEQYF,TGTGCCAGCAGCCAAGAGATTTACTCACCGGGACTAACAAGCTCCTACGAGCAGTACTTC